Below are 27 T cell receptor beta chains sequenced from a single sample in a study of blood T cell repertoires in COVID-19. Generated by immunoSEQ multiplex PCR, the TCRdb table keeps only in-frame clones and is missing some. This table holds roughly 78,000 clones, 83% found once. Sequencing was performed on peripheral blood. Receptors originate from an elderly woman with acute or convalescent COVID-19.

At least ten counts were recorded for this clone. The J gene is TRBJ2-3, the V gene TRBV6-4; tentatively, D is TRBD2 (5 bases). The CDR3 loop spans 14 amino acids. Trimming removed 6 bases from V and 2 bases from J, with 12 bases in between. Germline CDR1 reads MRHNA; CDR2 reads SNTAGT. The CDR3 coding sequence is TGTGCCAGCAGGAAGGACTTACCCACAGATACGCAGTATTTT. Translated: CASRKDLPTDTQYF.

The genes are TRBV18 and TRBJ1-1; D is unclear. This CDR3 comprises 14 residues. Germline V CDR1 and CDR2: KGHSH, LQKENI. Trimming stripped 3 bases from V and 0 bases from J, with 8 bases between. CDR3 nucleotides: TGTGCCAGCTCACCGACAACAATGAACACTGAAGCTTTCTTT. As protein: CASSPTTMNTEAFF.

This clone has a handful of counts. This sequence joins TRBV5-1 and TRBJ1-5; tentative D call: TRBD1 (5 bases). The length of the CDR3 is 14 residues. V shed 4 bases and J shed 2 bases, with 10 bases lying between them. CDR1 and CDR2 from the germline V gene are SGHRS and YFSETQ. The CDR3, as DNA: TGCGCCAGCAGCCCCGGGGGGGGCAATCAGCCCCAGCATTTT. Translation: CASSPGGGNQPQHF.

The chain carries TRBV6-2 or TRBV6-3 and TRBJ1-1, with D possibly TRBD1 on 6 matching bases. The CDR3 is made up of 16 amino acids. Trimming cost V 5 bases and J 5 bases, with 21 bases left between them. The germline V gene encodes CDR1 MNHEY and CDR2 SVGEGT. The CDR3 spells CASSATTGGLWTEAFF. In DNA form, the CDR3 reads TGTGCCAGCAGTGCAACGACCGGGGGGCTATGGACTGAAGCTTTCTTT.

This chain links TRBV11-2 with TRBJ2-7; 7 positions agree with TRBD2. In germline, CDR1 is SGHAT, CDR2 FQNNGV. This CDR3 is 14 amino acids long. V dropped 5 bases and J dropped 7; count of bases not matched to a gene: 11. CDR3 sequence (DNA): TGTGCCAGCAGCCAAAGCGGGAAAGTGAGGGAGCAGTACTTC. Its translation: CASSQSGKVREQYF.

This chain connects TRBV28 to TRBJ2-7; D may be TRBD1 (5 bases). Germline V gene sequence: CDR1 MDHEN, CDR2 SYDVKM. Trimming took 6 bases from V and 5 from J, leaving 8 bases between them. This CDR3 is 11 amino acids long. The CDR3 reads CASRKQDEQYF. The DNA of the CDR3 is TGTGCCAGCAGAAAACAGGACGAGCAGTACTTC.

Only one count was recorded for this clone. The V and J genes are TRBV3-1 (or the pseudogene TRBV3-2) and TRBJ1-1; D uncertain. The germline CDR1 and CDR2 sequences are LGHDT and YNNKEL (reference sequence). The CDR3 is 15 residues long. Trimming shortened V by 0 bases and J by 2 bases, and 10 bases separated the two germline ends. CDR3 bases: TGTGCCAGCAGCCAAGAGACACAGATTAACACTGAAGCTTTCTTT. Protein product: CASSQETQINTEAFF.

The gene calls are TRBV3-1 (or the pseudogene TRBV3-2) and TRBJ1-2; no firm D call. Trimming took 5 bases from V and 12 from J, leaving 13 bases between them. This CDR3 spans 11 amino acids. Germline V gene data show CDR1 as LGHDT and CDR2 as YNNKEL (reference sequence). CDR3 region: CASSSYGYHTF. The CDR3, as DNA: TGTGCCAGCAGCTCCTACGGGTACCACACCTTC.

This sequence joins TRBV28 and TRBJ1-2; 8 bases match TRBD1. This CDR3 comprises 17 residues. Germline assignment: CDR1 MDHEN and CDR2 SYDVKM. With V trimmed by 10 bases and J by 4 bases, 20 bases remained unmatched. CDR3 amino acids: CAIQGSGGVWWGYGYTF. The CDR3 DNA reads TGTGCCATCCAGGGATCAGGGGGCGTGTGGTGGGGCTATGGCTACACCTTC.

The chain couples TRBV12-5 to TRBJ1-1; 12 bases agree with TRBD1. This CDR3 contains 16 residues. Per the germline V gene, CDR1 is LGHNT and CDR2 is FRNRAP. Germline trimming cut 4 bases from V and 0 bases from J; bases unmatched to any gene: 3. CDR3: CASGSGTGGVNTEAFF. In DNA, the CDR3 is TGTGCTAGTGGTTCAGGGACAGGGGGCGTGAACACTGAAGCTTTCTTT.

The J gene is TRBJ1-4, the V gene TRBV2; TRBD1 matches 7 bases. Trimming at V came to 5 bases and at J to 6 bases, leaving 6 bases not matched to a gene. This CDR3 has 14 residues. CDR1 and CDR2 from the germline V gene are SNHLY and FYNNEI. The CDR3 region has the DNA TGTGCCAGCAGTTACAGGGGCTCGGATGAAAAACTGTTTTTT. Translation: CASSYRGSDEKLFF.

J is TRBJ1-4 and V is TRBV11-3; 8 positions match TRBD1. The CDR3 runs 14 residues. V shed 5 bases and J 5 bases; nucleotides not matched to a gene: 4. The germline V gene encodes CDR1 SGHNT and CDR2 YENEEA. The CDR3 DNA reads TGTGCCAGCAGCACACAGGGGGGAAATGAAAAACTGTTTTTT. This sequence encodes CASSTQGGNEKLFF.

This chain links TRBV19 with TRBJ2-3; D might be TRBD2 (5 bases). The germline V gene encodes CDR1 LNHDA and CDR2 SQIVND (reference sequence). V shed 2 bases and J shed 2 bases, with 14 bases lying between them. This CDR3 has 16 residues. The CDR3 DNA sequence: TGTGCCAGTAGTATACGTCCTAGCCTGACCACAGATACGCAGTATTTT. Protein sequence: CASSIRPSLTTDTQYF.

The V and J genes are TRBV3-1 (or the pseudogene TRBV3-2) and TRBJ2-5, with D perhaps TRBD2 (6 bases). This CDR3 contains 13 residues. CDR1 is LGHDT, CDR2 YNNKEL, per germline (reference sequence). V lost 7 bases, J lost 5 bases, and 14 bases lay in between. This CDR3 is CASTRWAGETQYF. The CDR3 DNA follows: TGTGCCAGCACCCGCTGGGCGGGGGAGACCCAGTACTTC.

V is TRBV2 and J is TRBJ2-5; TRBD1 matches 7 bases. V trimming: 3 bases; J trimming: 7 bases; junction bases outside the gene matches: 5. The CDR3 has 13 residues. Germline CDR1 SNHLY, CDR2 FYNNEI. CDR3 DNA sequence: TGTGCCAGCAGTGAGGGGACAGCCGGGACCCAGTACTTC. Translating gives CASSEGTAGTQYF.

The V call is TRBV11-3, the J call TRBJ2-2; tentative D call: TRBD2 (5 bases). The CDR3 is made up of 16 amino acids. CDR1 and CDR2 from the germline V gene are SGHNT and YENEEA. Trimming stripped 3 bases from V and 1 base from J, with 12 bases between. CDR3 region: CASSFESGGNTGELFF. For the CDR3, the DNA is TGTGCCAGCAGCTTTGAAAGCGGCGGGAACACCGGGGAGCTGTTTTTT.

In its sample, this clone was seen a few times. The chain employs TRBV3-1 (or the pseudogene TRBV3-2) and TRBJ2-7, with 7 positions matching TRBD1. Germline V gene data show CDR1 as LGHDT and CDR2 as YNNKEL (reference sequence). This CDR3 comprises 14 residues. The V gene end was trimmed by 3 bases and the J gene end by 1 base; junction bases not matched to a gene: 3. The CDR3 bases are TGTGCCAGCAGCCACGCAGGGGGATCCTACGAGCAGTACTTC. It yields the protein CASSHAGGSYEQYF.

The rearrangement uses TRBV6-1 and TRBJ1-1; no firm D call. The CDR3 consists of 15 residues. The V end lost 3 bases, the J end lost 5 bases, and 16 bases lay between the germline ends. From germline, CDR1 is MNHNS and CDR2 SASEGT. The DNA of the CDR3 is TGTGCCAGCAGTGAGGCAGACGGGGTTTGGACTGAAGCTTTCTTT. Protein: CASSEADGVWTEAFF.

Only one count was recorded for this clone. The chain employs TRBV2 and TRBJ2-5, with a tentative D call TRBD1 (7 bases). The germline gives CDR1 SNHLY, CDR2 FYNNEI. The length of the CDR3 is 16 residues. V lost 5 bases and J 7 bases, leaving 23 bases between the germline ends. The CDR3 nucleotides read TGTGCCAGCAGTAGTCGGGACTCACCGTCAGGGGGGACCCAGTACTTC. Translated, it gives CASSSRDSPSGGTQYF.

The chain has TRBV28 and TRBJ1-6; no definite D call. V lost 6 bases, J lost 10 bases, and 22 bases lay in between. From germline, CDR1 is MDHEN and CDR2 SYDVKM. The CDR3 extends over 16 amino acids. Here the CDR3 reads CASSPRFVGGNSPLHF. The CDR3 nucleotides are TGTGCCAGCAGCCCCCGTTTTGTGGGAGGGAACTCACCCCTCCACTTT.

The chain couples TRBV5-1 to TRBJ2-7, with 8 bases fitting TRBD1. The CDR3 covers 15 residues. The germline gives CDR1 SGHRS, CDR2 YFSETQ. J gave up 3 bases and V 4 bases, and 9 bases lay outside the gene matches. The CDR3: CASSRPGQGDYEQYF. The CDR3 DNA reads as TGCGCCAGCAGCCGCCCTGGACAGGGCGACTACGAGCAGTACTTC. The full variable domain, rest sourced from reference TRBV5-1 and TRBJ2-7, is KAGVTQTPRYLIKTRGQQVTLSCSPISGHRSVSWYQQTPGQGLQFLFEYFSETQRNKGNFPGRFSGRQFSNSRSEMNVSTLELGDSALYLCASSRPGQGDYEQYFGPGTRLTVT.

For the CDR3, the DNA is TGTGCCATCAGTGAGTCGGAAGCGGGGACCTCCTACAATGAGCAGTTCTTC. It encodes CAISESEAGTSYNEQFF. The V and J genes are TRBV10-3 and TRBJ2-1; 7 nucleotides agree with TRBD2. Germline V lookup: CDR1 ENHRY, CDR2 SYGVKD. The CDR3 totals 17 residues. With V trimmed by 0 bases and J by 0 bases, 5 bases remained unmatched.

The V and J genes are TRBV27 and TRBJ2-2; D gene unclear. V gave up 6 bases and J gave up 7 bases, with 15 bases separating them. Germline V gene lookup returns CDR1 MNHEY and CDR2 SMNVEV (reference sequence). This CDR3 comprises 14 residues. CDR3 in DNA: TGTGCCAGCAGAGTGAGAACAGTTAGCGGGGAGCTGTTTTTT. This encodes CASRVRTVSGELFF.

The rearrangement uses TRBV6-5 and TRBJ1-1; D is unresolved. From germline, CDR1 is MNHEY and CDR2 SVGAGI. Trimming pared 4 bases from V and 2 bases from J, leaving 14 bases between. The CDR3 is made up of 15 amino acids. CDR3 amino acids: CASSSDWALNTEAFF. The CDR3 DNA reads TGTGCCAGCAGTTCGGACTGGGCTTTAAACACTGAAGCTTTCTTT.

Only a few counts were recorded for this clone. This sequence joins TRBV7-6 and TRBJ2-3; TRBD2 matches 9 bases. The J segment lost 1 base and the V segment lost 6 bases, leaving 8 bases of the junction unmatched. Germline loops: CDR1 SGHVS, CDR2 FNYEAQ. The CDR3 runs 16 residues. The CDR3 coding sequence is TGTGCCAGCAGGATAGGGCGGGGGGGCCGCACAGATACGCAGTATTTT. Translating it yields CASRIGRGGRTDTQYF.

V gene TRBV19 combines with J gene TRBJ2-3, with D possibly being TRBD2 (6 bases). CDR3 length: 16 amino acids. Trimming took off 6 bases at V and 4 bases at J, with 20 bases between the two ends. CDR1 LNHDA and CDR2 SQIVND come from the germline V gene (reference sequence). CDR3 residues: CASSFAGPGDPDTQYF. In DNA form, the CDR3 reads TGTGCCAGTAGCTTCGCCGGCCCGGGGGACCCAGATACGCAGTATTTT.

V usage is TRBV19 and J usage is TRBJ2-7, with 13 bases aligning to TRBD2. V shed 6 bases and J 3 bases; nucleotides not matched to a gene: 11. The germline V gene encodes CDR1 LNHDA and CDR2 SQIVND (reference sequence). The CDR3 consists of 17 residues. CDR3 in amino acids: CASRGGLAGTGYYEQYF. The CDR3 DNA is TGTGCCAGTAGGGGGGGACTAGCGGGAACGGGTTACTACGAGCAGTACTTC. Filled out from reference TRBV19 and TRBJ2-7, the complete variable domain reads DGGITQSPKYLFRKEGQNVTLSCEQNLNHDAMYWYRQDPGQGLRLIYYSQIVNDFQKGDIAEGYSVSREKKESFPLTVTSAQKNPTAFYLCASRGGLAGTGYYEQYFGPGTRLTVT.